Below, one T cell receptor beta chain is given with its context. The CDR3 totals 14 residues. V was clipped by 10 bases and J by 0 bases; unmatched bases: 6. Per germline, CDR1 LNHDA and CDR2 SQIVND (reference sequence). The data are from a study of blood T cell repertoires in COVID-19. Study as a whole: The samples span acute and convalescent COVID-19 from the United States, Italy and Spain. T cells, B-cell-depleted T cells, or PBMCs provided the cDNA or gDNA that served as material.

Source study methods: Reference gene primer amplification gave estimated nucleated cell counts. Method: immunoSEQ multiplex PCR; TCRdb's copy keeps in-frame clones and lacks some. For V, J and clone size, that table is used; D and trimming come from the DNA. The sample lists about 74,000 clones, around 90% seen once, with 1.9% in the top ten. Sequencing was carried out using peripheral blood. This chain links TRBV19 with TRBJ1-5, with 7 nucleotides matching TRBD1. The sequence derives from an elderly woman with active or convalescent COVID-19. The CDR3 DNA is TGTGCCACCGGGACAGCCGATAGCAATCAGCCCCAGCATTTT. It yields the protein CATGTADSNQPQHF.